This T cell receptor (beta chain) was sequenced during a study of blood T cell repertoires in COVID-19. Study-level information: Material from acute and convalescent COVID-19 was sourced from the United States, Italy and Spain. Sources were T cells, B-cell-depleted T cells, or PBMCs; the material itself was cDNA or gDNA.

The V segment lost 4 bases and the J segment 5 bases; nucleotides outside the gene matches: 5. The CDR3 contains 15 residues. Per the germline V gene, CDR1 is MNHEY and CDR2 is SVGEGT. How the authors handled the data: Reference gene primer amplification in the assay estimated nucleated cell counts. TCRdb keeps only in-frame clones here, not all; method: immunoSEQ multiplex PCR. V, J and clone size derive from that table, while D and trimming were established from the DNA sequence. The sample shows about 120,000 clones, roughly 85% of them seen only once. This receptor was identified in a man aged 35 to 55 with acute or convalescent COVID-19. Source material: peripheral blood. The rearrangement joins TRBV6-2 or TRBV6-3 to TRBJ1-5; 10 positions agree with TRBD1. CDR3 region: CASSLDRGFDQPQHF. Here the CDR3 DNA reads TGTGCCAGCAGTTTGGACAGGGGGTTCGATCAGCCCCAGCATTTT.